The entry below describes one T cell receptor (beta chain). This clonotype was observed at least ten times. The antigen this receptor binds is unknown. Per-base qualities were not stored, and no clone one base away is much larger. This entry comes from a study of T-cell reconstitution after alpha-beta-depleted transplantation in children listed by TCRdb under 2016. Study-level background: Using TCR repertoire profiling, the study quantitatively followed how T-cell immune reconstitution unfolded in children after TCRalphabeta/CD19-depleted allogeneic hematopoietic cell transplantation. Study-wide conclusions, independent of this receptor: The high TCRbeta diversity at day 60 in some patients was ascribed to recipient T cells and intrathymic progenitors that had survived conditioning. About two months after transplant, the apparently early recovery of alphabetaT-cell counts reportedly depended on just several hundred clones that had expanded rapidly and came from non-depleted graft cells. Hyperexpanded clone frequencies declined over subsequent months; after one year, T-cell counts and TCRbeta diversity were mostly attributed to newly produced T cells.

The label giving this sample's treatment or condition can be read as: allogeneic hematopoietic cell transplantation with graft depleted of TCRalphabeta T cells and CD19 B cells. The children who served as transplant recipients had been given grafts of TCRalphabeta/CD19-depleted allogeneic hematopoietic cells. Library creation used PCR. The data were produced on an Illumina HiSeq 2500. To normalize quantification of the TCRbeta repertoire, the TCR libraries were built with molecular barcoding that relied on unique molecular identifiers. The public reads were reanalyzed by TCRdb: fastp trimming at Q25, MiXCR alignment, in-frame beta chains only. Rows are combined by CDR3 protein, so each entry shows the most common genes and DNA. This sample lists approximately 82,000 distinct CDR3 sequences; around 18% were detected once. Together, the top ten hold about 51% of the sample. Trimming takes 5 bases off V and 2 bases off J; junction bases not matched to a gene: 4. Measured from the cysteine to the phenylalanine, the CDR3 is 14 residues long. Of the read, only the CDR3 DNA is kept; its 42 bases are in frame from base 1.

The receptor was isolated from a male patient aged 2-10 years who had a stem cell transplant for acute lymphoblastic leukemia, so the T cells may come from the graft donor. Recombination connected TRBV12-3 or TRBV12-4 to TRBJ2-7; TRBD1 agrees with 9 junctional bases. The source was PBMCs, mostly from graft donor cells, collected 360 days after TCRalphabeta/CD19-depleted stem cell transplant. The bases are TGTGCCAGCAGTCGGGGACAGGGCACCTACGAGCAGTACTTC. Its translation is CASSRGQGTYEQYF.